These T cell receptor beta chains were read from a single sample in a study of blood T cell repertoires in COVID-19. Repertoires were generated with immunoSEQ multiplex PCR, while TCRdb's copy carries only in-frame clones and drops some. The sample lists about 150,000 clones, approximately 83% seen once, with around 8.4% in the top ten. Material: PBMCs or T cells enriched from blood (not recorded which). These receptors all stem from a man over 45 who had recovered from COVID-19. Each CDR3 is given without its conserved first and last residue. Each record gives: CDR3 length, V gene, J gene, CDR3 protein.

>12|TRBV2|TRBJ1-4
ASRMTPEREKLF
>13|TRBV10-3|TRBJ1-1
AISVRDRGLTEAF
>11|TRBV28|TRBJ1-2
ASSSGGNYGYT
>13|TRBV5-1|TRBJ2-7
ASSLEAGPDYEQY
>15|TRBV3-1/TRBV3-2|TRBJ2-7
ASSQEGERGLSYEQY
>13|TRBV5-4|TRBJ1-3
ASSQRDNSGNTIY
>15|TRBV10-3|TRBJ1-1
AISSFGTSMMNTEAF
>12|TRBV18|TRBJ2-7
ASSPRTDSYEQY
>14|TRBV5-8|TRBJ1-2
ASSWEAGRATYGYT
>10|TRBV27|TRBJ1-1
ASSPSQGEAF
>12|TRBV3-1/TRBV3-2|TRBJ1-1
ASSLQQGETEAF
>10|TRBV19|TRBJ1-5
ASRSGNQPQH
>9|TRBV7-8|TRBJ2-1
ASSLWREQF
>13|TRBV3-1/TRBV3-2|TRBJ2-5
ASSPLDRGSETQY
>14|TRBV24-1|TRBJ1-4
ATSDPQTGANEKLF
>13|TRBV7-2|TRBJ1-4
ASSLGAGVGEKLF
>11|TRBV29-1|TRBJ2-5
SVGDRAQETQY
>12|TRBV19|TRBJ2-7
ASSLLGASYEQY
>13|TRBV4-1|TRBJ1-2
ASSSSPGGSHGYT
>13|TRBV6-2/TRBV6-3|TRBJ2-7
ASIPHRTGVNEQY
>15|TRBV5-1|TRBJ2-1
ASSLVPSGGAYNEQF
>13|TRBV11-3|TRBJ2-2
ASSLGGPDTGELF
>14|TRBV5-1|TRBJ1-6
ASSAWGGETNSPLH
>14|TRBV28|TRBJ1-3
ASSSPGGGSGNTIY
>17|TRBV21-1|TRBJ2-5
ASTLAGLGKGGAQETQY
>11|TRBV4-3|TRBJ2-3
ASSLRGADTQY
>12|TRBV5-5|TRBJ2-7
ASRSDRGEYEQY
>11|TRBV5-1|TRBJ1-4
ASRLALNEKLF
>14|TRBV2|TRBJ2-1
ASRSGGARSYNEQF
>12|TRBV4-3|TRBJ2-7
ASSQADREDEQY
>13|TRBV30|TRBJ2-1
AWSVAQGVYNEQF
>11|TRBV19|TRBJ2-7
ASSIKGGNEQY
>13|TRBV4-1|TRBJ1-5
ASSQESGGYQPQH
>12|TRBV9|TRBJ2-7
ASSAGHTSDEQY
>12|TRBV9|TRBJ2-7
ASSVATGGYEQY
>13|TRBV18|TRBJ2-7
ASSPETGLGYEQY
>14|TRBV4-1|TRBJ2-7
ASSQEERGSSYEQY
>13|TRBV30|TRBJ2-7
AWTNPGQGIYEQY
>13|TRBV5-5|TRBJ2-6
ASSPSGSGANVLT
>11|TRBV12-3/TRBV12-4|TRBJ1-2
ASSLTEALGYT
>12|TRBV6-5|TRBJ1-1
ASSFAGEATEAF
>11|TRBV6-5|TRBJ1-1
ASSPGQRTEAF
>13|TRBV16|TRBJ1-4
ASSQSFRNGEKLF
>13|TRBV18|TRBJ2-6
ASSLLVSGANVLT
>11|TRBV5-6|TRBJ1-6
ASTGQGNSPLH
>11|TRBV5-1|TRBJ1-1
ASSLTGNTEAF
>13|TRBV27|TRBJ1-6
ASSLSTKGDSPLH